Presented here are 30 T cell receptor beta chains from one specimen sequenced in a study of blood T cell repertoires in COVID-19. Clones were sequenced by immunoSEQ multiplex PCR, and TCRdb holds only the in-frame ones, with some missing. The sample lists a few hundred thousand clones; 88% were seen once. Material: PBMCs or T cells enriched from blood (not recorded which). Source of these receptors: a woman aged 60-70 years who had recovered from COVID-19.

The chain uses TRBV24-1 and TRBJ2-3; tentative D call: TRBD1 (5 bases). The CDR3 length is 16 residues. CDR1 is KGHDR and CDR2 is SFDVKD in the germline V gene. The germline V and J ends were trimmed by 1 base and 2 bases, with 12 bases remaining between them. This CDR3 reads CATSDLGAGTTDTQYF. As DNA, the CDR3 is TGTGCCACCAGTGATTTAGGGGCAGGCACCACAGATACGCAGTATTTT.

This chain links TRBV5-5 with TRBJ1-1; 9 nucleotides agree with TRBD1. The CDR3 length is 14 residues. The germline gives CDR1 SGHKS, CDR2 YYEKEE (reference sequence). J was trimmed by 7 bases and V by 7 bases; bases with no gene match: 11. This CDR3 reads CASGIGTGNGEAFF. For the CDR3, the DNA is TGTGCCAGCGGGATTGGGACAGGGAATGGTGAAGCTTTCTTT.

The genes are TRBV19 and TRBJ1-1, with D possibly being TRBD1 (6 bases). CDR1 LNHDA and CDR2 SQIVND come from the germline V gene (reference sequence). Trimming cost V 5 bases and J 8 bases, with 12 bases left between them. The CDR3 loop spans 12 amino acids. The CDR3: CASSPVGGEAFF. DNA of the CDR3: TGTGCCAGTAGTCCGGTAGGGGGAGAAGCTTTCTTT. Looking up the rest from reference TRBV19 and TRBJ1-1 gives the full variable domain: DGGITQSPKYLFRKEGQNVTLSCEQNLNHDAMYWYRQDPGQGLRLIYYSQIVNDFQKGDIAEGYSVSREKKESFPLTVTSAQKNPTAFYLCASSPVGGEAFFGQGTRLTVV.

The rearrangement uses TRBV20-1 and TRBJ1-1; maybe TRBD1 (5 bases). V shed 6 bases and J shed 7 bases, with 12 bases lying between them. CDR1 is DFQATT and CDR2 is SNEGSKA in the germline V gene (reference sequence). This CDR3 spans 11 amino acids. The CDR3 nucleotides are TGCAGTGCCAGGGATTATCTTGAAGCTTTCTTT. This codes for CSARDYLEAFF.

The chain employs TRBV6-5 and TRBJ1-4, with a possible D match to TRBD1 (6 bases). Germline loops: CDR1 MNHEY, CDR2 SVGAGI. Between the trimmed V and J ends, which lost 2 bases and 3 bases, there was a span of 10 bases. The CDR3 runs 15 residues. This chain's CDR3 is CASSYRRGPNEKLFF. For the CDR3, the DNA is TGTGCCAGCAGTTACCGCAGGGGCCCTAATGAAAAACTGTTTTTT.

This clone was found a few times. The chain recombines TRBV6-5 with TRBJ1-2, with TRBD1 identical over 10 bases. Unmatched junction bases numbered 5, after V lost 4 bases and J lost 3 bases. CDR1 and CDR2 from the germline V gene are MNHEY and SVGAGI. CDR3 length equals 15 residues. The CDR3 DNA sequence: TGTGCCAGCAGTTCAGGGACAGGGGCTGACTATGGCTACACCTTC. This encodes CASSSGTGADYGYTF.

The DNA for the CDR3 is TGTGCCAGCAGTAGCGGACGGATATCTAACTATGGCTACACCTTC. This gives the protein CASSSGRISNYGYTF. The chain carries TRBV6-5 and TRBJ1-2; the D is unclear. This CDR3 is 15 amino acids long. Germline V lookup: CDR1 MNHEY, CDR2 SVGAGI. V gave up 5 bases and J gave up 0 bases, with 13 bases separating them.

The chain has TRBV2 and TRBJ1-5, with D maybe TRBD1 (6 bases). Germline V CDR1 and CDR2: SNHLY, FYNNEI. The CDR3 spans 16 residues. The V end lost 4 bases, the J end lost 3 bases, and 16 bases lay between the germline ends. CDR3: CASSATGGGHNQPQHF. DNA of the CDR3: TGTGCCAGCAGTGCCACAGGTGGGGGCCACAATCAGCCCCAGCATTTT.

The J gene is TRBJ2-2, the V gene TRBV5-1; 10 nucleotides agree with TRBD2. Germline V gene sequence: CDR1 SGHRS, CDR2 YFSETQ. The V and J ends lost 4 bases and 6 bases, in that order; junction bases with no gene match: 15. This CDR3 is built from 18 residues. The CDR3 reads CASSPPRASGGVAGELFF. The CDR3 region has the DNA TGCGCCAGCAGCCCACCGAGGGCTAGCGGGGGAGTCGCCGGGGAGCTGTTTTTT. The full variable domain, in which reference TRBV5-1 and TRBJ2-2 provide the parts outside the CDR3, is KAGVTQTPRYLIKTRGQQVTLSCSPISGHRSVSWYQQTPGQGLQFLFEYFSETQRNKGNFPGRFSGRQFSNSRSEMNVSTLELGDSALYLCASSPPRASGGVAGELFFGEGSRLTVL.

The rearrangement joins TRBV6-1 to TRBJ2-2; TRBD2 aligns across 7 bases. Trimming at V came to 3 bases and at J to 5 bases, leaving 3 bases not matched to a gene. Germline V gene sequence: CDR1 MNHNS, CDR2 SASEGT. This CDR3 has 14 amino acids. The CDR3 sequence is CASSDNGGTGELFF. Written as DNA, the CDR3 is TGTGCCAGCAGTGACAACGGGGGGACCGGGGAGCTGTTTTTT.

The CDR3 sequence is CASRVEGTGELFF. In DNA form, the CDR3 reads TGTGCCAGCAGGGTAGAGGGTACCGGGGAGCTGTTTTTT. The gene calls are TRBV27 and TRBJ2-2, with D perhaps TRBD2 (5 bases). The CDR3 runs to 13 residues. V was cut by 6 bases and J by 5 bases, with 10 bases left in between. Germline V gives CDR1 MNHEY, CDR2 SMNVEV (reference sequence).

This chain uses TRBV21-1 with TRBJ1-2; the table's D call of TRBD1 was not tested on the DNA. TRBV21-1 is recorded as a pseudogene. CDR3 length equals 15 residues. CDR3 region: CASSKDGAPGYGYTF. CDR3 bases: TGTGCCAGCAGCAAAGATGGGGCCCCGGGCTATGGCTACACCTTC.

The chain uses TRBV7-9 and TRBJ1-1; D gene uncertain. Between the trimmed V and J ends, which lost 5 bases and 8 bases, there was a span of 21 bases. CDR1 and CDR2 (germline): SEHNR, FQNEAQ (reference sequence). The CDR3 runs to 15 residues. The CDR3 loop is CASSPLQASREEAFF. In DNA form, the CDR3 reads TGTGCCAGCAGCCCCCTTCAGGCAAGCCGCGAAGAAGCTTTCTTT.

The chain employs TRBV5-1 and TRBJ2-7, with TRBD1 matching over 8 bases. Germline V gives CDR1 SGHRS, CDR2 YFSETQ. Trimming at V came to 5 bases and at J to 2 bases, leaving 6 bases not matched to a gene. The CDR3 is made up of 14 amino acids. The CDR3 DNA follows: TGCGCCAGCAGGTTTACAGGGGGTGCCTACGAGCAGTACTTC. This gives the protein CASRFTGGAYEQYF.

The rearrangement uses TRBV6-2 or TRBV6-3 and TRBJ1-6; 7 bases map to TRBD1. Germline CDR1 is MNHEY and CDR2 is SVGEGT. The CDR3 covers 16 residues. V trimming: 4 bases; J trimming: 0 bases; junction bases outside the gene matches: 3. The CDR3: CASSSAGGSYNSPLHF. CDR3 coding DNA: TGTGCCAGCAGTTCCGCAGGGGGCTCCTATAATTCACCCCTCCACTTT.

The chain employs TRBV24-1 and TRBJ1-5; TRBD1 agrees at 7 bases. Per the germline V gene, CDR1 is KGHDR and CDR2 is SFDVKD. There are 16 residues in the CDR3. V was clipped by 3 bases and J by 2 bases; unmatched bases: 6. This CDR3 reads CATSDPNRGGNQPQHF. The CDR3 DNA reads TGTGCCACCAGTGATCCAAACAGGGGCGGCAATCAGCCCCAGCATTTT.

The chain has TRBV6-5 and TRBJ1-6; no definite D call. V shed 5 bases and J shed 2 bases, with 7 bases lying between them. Germline values: CDR1 MNHEY, CDR2 SVGAGI. CDR3 size: 14 residues. The chain's CDR3 is CASSTSAYNSPLHF. The DNA for the CDR3 is TGTGCCAGCAGTACGAGCGCCTATAATTCACCCCTCCACTTT.

The CDR3: CASSVDGWGDAYGYTF. CDR3 coding DNA: TGTGCCAGCAGCGTAGACGGATGGGGAGACGCCTATGGCTACACCTTC. The chain uses TRBV9 and TRBJ1-2, with D hard to call. The CDR3 runs 16 residues. V was clipped by 0 bases and J by 4 bases, with 16 bases between them. Germline CDR1 and CDR2: SGDLS and YYNGEE.

This clone was recorded a few times. The chain couples TRBV5-1 to TRBJ1-1; D remains unclear. The CDR3 runs 13 residues. Germline V gives CDR1 SGHRS, CDR2 YFSETQ. V was trimmed by 3 bases and J by 2 bases, leaving 8 bases between them. The CDR3: CASSWAVNTEAFF. CDR3 sequence (DNA): TGCGCCAGCAGCTGGGCAGTAAACACTGAAGCTTTCTTT.

A word on this clone: Other DNA sequences in the same sample also yield this CDR3. The J gene is TRBJ1-5, the V gene TRBV19, with D tentatively TRBD1 (5 bases). Germline V gene data show CDR1 as LNHDA and CDR2 as SQIVND (reference sequence). The CDR3 spans 13 residues. V gave up 5 bases and J gave up 4 bases, with 9 bases separating them. CDR3 sequence reads: CASSRDRNQPQHF. The CDR3 nucleotides are TGTGCCAGTAGTCGAGACAGAAATCAGCCCCAGCATTTT.

V gene TRBV6-5 combines with J gene TRBJ1-1; 7 bases align to TRBD1. CDR1 is MNHEY, CDR2 SVGAGI, per germline. V lost 0 bases, J lost 4 bases, and 2 bases stayed unmatched. The CDR3 is 14 residues long. The chain's CDR3 is CASSYSQGGTEAFF. The CDR3 nucleotides read TGTGCCAGCAGTTACTCCCAGGGGGGCACTGAAGCTTTCTTT.

The genes are TRBV5-1 and TRBJ1-1; TRBD1 aligns across 10 bases. Per the germline V gene, CDR1 is SGHRS and CDR2 is YFSETQ. The length of the CDR3 is 16 residues. J was trimmed by 8 bases and V by 0 bases; bases with no gene match: 10. CDR3 region: CASSLGDRGREGEAFF. CDR3 nucleotide sequence: TGCGCCAGCAGCTTGGGTGACAGGGGGCGGGAGGGAGAAGCTTTCTTT.

This rearrangement joins TRBV10-3 to TRBJ2-7; D is possibly TRBD2 (7 bases). The germline CDR1 and CDR2 sequences are ENHRY and SYGVKD. Between the trimmed V and J ends, which lost 10 bases and 0 bases, there was a span of 10 bases. The CDR3 loop spans 12 amino acids. CDR3 DNA sequence: TGTGCCACGGGGGGACACTCCTACGAGCAGTACTTC. Residues: CATGGHSYEQYF.

The V and J genes are TRBV4-1 and TRBJ1-3; 7 nucleotides line up with TRBD1. The trim removed 3 bases at V and 0 bases at J, leaving 5 bases unmatched. This CDR3 has 16 amino acids. The germline V gene has CDR1 MGHRA and CDR2 YSYEKL. The CDR3 DNA sequence: TGCGCCAGCAGCCAGACGGGACAGCCCTCTGGAAACACCATATATTTT. As protein: CASSQTGQPSGNTIYF.

The V call is TRBV7-2, the J call TRBJ1-5; TRBD1 might be the D (6 bases). Germline CDR1 SGHTA, CDR2 FQGNSA. The CDR3 spans 14 residues. Trimming cost V 3 bases and J 7 bases, with 13 bases left between them. CDR3 sequence: CASSFRRGLQPQHF. For the CDR3, the DNA is TGTGCCAGCAGCTTCCGCAGGGGTTTGCAGCCCCAGCATTTT.

CDR3 residues: CATSESRVTGTDTQYF. The CDR3, as DNA: TGTGCCACCAGTGAGTCGAGGGTCACTGGCACAGATACGCAGTATTTT. V usage is TRBV24-1 and J usage is TRBJ2-3; D is perhaps TRBD2 (5 bases). Per the germline V gene, CDR1 is KGHDR and CDR2 is SFDVKD. Trimming took 4 bases from V and 1 from J, leaving 14 bases between them. The CDR3 is made up of 16 amino acids.

This clone was seen only once. The chain couples TRBV6-5 to TRBJ1-1, with D perhaps matching TRBD1 (5 bases). Per the germline V gene, CDR1 is MNHEY and CDR2 is SVGAGI. V lost 9 bases to trimming and J lost 11 bases, with 13 bases between them. The length of the CDR3 is 10 residues. DNA for the CDR3: TGTGCCAGTAGGGGAAACAAGGCTTTCTTT. Translated, it gives CASRGNKAFF.

The J gene is TRBJ2-3, the V gene TRBV10-3, with TRBD1 matching 7 bases. CDR1 and CDR2 from the germline V gene are ENHRY and SYGVKD. The trim removed 0 bases at V and 0 bases at J, leaving 0 bases unmatched. This CDR3 spans 15 amino acids. The CDR3 sequence: CAISESTGSTDTQYF. CDR3 nucleotides: TGTGCCATCAGTGAGTCGACAGGGAGCACAGATACGCAGTATTTT.

The chain combines TRBV6-5 with TRBJ1-2, with 7 bases matching TRBD1. The CDR3 loop spans 15 amino acids. CDR1 MNHEY and CDR2 SVGAGI come from the germline V gene. Germline trimming cut 6 bases from V and 5 bases from J; bases unmatched to any gene: 12. The CDR3 loop is CASSPPGTALYGYTF. CDR3 DNA: TGTGCCAGCAGCCCCCCCGGGACAGCTTTATATGGCTACACCTTC.

This chain connects TRBV5-4 to TRBJ1-2, with no clear D. CDR1 is SGHNT and CDR2 is YYREEE in the germline V gene (reference sequence). The CDR3 covers 13 residues. The germline V and J ends were trimmed by 5 bases and 4 bases, with 12 bases remaining between them. The CDR3 nucleotides read TGTGCCAGCAGTTCCGCCGGGGTCTATGGCTACACCTTC. Amino acids: CASSSAGVYGYTF.